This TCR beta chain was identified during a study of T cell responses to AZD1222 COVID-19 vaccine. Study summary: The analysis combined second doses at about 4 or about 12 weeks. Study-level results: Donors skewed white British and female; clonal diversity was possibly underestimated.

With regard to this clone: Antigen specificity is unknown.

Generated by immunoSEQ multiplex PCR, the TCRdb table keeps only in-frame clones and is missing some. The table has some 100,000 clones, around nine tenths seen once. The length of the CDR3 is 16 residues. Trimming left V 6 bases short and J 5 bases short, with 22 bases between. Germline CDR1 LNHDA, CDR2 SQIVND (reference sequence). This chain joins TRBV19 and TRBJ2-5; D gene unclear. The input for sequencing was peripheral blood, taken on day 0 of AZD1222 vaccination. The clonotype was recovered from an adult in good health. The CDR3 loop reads CASSPGSAVGRETQYF. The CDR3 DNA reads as TGTGCCAGTAGCCCCGGGTCAGCAGTGGGTCGGGAGACCCAGTACTTC.